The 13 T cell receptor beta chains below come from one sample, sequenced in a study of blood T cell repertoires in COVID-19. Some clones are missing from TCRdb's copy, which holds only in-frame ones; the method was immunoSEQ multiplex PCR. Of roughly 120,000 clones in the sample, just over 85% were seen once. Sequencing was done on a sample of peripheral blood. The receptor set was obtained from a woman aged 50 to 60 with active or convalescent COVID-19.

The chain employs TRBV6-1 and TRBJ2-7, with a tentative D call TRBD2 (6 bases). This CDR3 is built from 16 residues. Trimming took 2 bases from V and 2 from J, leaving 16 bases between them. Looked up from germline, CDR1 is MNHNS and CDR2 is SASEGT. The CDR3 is CASSELPGTPTYEQYF. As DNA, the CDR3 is TGTGCCAGCAGTGAACTCCCCGGGACTCCTACCTACGAGCAGTACTTC.

In DNA, the CDR3 is TGTGCCAGCAGTCAACCGGGGGGAATCAACTATGGCTACACCTTC. It translates to CASSQPGGINYGYTF. The chain combines TRBV5-6 with TRBJ1-2; tentative D call: TRBD1 (5 bases). The CDR3 contains 15 residues. Trimming pared 5 bases from V and 2 bases from J, leaving 16 bases between. The germline gives CDR1 SGHDT, CDR2 YYEEEE.

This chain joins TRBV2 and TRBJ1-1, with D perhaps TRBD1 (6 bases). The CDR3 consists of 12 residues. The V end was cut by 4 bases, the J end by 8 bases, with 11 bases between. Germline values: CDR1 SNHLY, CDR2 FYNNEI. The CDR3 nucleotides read TGTGCCAGCAGTGTGCAGGGGAACGAAGCTTTCTTT. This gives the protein CASSVQGNEAFF.

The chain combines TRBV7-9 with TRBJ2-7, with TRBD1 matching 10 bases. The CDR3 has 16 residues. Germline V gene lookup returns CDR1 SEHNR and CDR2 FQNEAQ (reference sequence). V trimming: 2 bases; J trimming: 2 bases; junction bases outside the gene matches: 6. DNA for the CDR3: TGTGCCAGCAGCTTACCGAGTGGGACAGGGGCCTACGAGCAGTACTTC. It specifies CASSLPSGTGAYEQYF.

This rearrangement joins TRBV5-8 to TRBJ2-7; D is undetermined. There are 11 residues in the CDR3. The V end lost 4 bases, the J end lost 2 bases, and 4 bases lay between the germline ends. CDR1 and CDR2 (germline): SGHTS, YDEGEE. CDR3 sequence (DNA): TGTGCCAGCAGCCTAACCTACGAGCAGTACTTC. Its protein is CASSLTYEQYF.

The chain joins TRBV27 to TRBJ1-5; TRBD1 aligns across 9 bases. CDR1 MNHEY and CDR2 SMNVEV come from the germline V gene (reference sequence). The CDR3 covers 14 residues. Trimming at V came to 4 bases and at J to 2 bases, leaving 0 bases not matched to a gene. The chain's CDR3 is CASSWDRGNQPQHF. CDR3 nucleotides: TGTGCCAGCAGTTGGGACAGGGGCAATCAGCCCCAGCATTTT.

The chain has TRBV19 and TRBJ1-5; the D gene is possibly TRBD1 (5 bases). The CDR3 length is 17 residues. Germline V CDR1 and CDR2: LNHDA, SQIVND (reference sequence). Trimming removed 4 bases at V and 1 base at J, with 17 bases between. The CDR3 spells CASSTSWGGVSNQPQHF. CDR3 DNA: TGTGCCAGTAGTACTTCCTGGGGGGGAGTAAGCAATCAGCCCCAGCATTTT.

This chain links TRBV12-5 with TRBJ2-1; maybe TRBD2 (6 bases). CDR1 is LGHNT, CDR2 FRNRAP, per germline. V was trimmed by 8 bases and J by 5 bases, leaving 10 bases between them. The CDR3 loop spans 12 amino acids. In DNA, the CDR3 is TGTGCTAGTCGGAGGGACGACAATGAGCAGTTCTTC. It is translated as CASRRDDNEQFF.

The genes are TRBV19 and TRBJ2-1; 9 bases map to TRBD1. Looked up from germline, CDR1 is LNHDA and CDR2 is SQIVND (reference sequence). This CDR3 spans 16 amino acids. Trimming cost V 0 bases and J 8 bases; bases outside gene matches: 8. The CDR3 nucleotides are TGTGCCAGTAGTATAGAACGAGACAGGGGGTCCCATGAGCAGTTCTTC. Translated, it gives CASSIERDRGSHEQFF.

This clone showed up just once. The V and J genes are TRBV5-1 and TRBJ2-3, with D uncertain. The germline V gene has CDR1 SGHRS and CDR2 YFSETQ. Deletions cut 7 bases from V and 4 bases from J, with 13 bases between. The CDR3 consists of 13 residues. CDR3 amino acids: CASRSYPADTQYF. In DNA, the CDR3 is TGCGCCAGCCGTTCCTACCCGGCAGATACGCAGTATTTT.

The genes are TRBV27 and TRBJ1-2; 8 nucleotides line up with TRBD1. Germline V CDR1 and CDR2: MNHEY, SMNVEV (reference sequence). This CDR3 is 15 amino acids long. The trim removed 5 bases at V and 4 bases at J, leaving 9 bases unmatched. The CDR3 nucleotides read TGTGCCAGCAGTCCCTCTGGACAGGGCAGCTATGGCTACACCTTC. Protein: CASSPSGQGSYGYTF.

The CDR3 here is CASSPTGQPYNEQFF. CDR3 sequence (DNA): TGTGCCAGCAGCCCTACAGGGCAACCCTACAATGAGCAGTTCTTC. The chain joins TRBV5-5 to TRBJ2-1; the D gene is possibly TRBD1 (6 bases). The CDR3 has 15 residues. The germline V gene encodes CDR1 SGHKS and CDR2 YYEKEE (reference sequence). Trimming left V 4 bases short and J 2 bases short, with 13 bases between.

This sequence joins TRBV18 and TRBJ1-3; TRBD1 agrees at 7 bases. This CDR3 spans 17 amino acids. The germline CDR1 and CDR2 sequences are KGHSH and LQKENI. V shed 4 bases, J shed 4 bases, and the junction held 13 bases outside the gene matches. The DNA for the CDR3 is TGTGCCAGCTCACAAATGACGAGGGGGCGCGAAGGAAACACCATATATTTT. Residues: CASSQMTRGREGNTIYF.